Included here is one T cell receptor beta chain sequence, with context. TCRdb reanalyzed the PCR reads with MiXCR. The repertoire holds tens of thousands of clones, with around 16% as singletons. This sample was taken from a study of metastatic and nonmetastatic thyroid tumors. None of the patients had undergone any treatment ahead of thyroid surgery. Trimming shortened V by 5 bases and J by 1 base, and 23 bases separated the two germline ends. The CDR3 loop spans 18 amino acids. Per germline, CDR1 MDHEN and CDR2 SYDVKM. The TCR sequence derives from a male donor with papillary thyroid cancer or a benign thyroid nodule (not recorded which). Some clones in this sample may be carry-over from other donors' samples. The chain has TRBV28 and TRBJ1-1; D is unclear. The sample was blood. The chain's CDR3 is CASSLMSLGRTQNTEAFF. The CDR3 nucleotides read TGTGCCAGCAGTCTTATGTCGCTTGGGAGAACCCAGAACACTGAAGCTTTCTTT. Variable domain in full (rest from reference TRBV28 and TRBJ1-1): DVKVTQSSRYLVKRTGEKVFLECVQDMDHENMFWYRQDPGLGLRLIYFSYDVKMKEKGDIPEGYSVSREKKERFSLILESASTNQTSMYLCASSLMSLGRTQNTEAFFGQGTRLTVV.